Each of the 14 T cell receptor beta chains below was sequenced from the same sample in a study of identical twins. One entry per CDR3 protein results from TCRdb running MiXCR on the 5' RACE reads. The table shows approximately 410,000 distinct CDR3 sequences, with less than 20% occurring only once. The sequenced sample consisted of naive T cells sorted from blood. The receptors come from a man aged 45-60 years in good health.

In its sample, this clonotype was seen many times. The chain couples TRBV5-1 to TRBJ2-1; D not certain. V gave up 4 bases and J gave up 8 bases, with 7 bases separating them. Germline loops: CDR1 SGHRS, CDR2 YFSETQ. The CDR3 length is 11 residues. CDR3 coding DNA: TGCGCCAGCAGCGTAGATGATGAGCAGTTCTTC. It codes for CASSVDDEQFF.

This clonotype has a count of ten or more. J is TRBJ2-7 and V is TRBV29-1; D is undetermined. Germline V gene lookup returns CDR1 SQVTM and CDR2 ANQGSEA. V was trimmed by 3 bases and J by 3 bases, leaving 15 bases between them. This CDR3 has 14 amino acids. The CDR3 loop is CSVELNRSGYEQYF. CDR3 nucleotides: TGCAGCGTTGAGCTGAATAGAAGTGGCTACGAGCAGTACTTC.

The chain links TRBV6-2 or TRBV6-3 to TRBJ2-4, with 9 bases aligning to TRBD1. Germline lookup yields CDR1 MNHEY and CDR2 SVGEGT. This CDR3 region has 14 residues. V lost 2 bases to trimming and J lost 8 bases; unmatched junction nucleotides: 4. The CDR3: CASSYGQGKDIQYF. CDR3 nucleotides: TGTGCCAGCAGTTACGGACAGGGGAAGGACATTCAGTACTTC.

This clonotype has a handful of counts. The V call is TRBV29-1, the J call TRBJ2-7, with TRBD1 identical over 10 bases. Germline values: CDR1 SQVTM, CDR2 ANQGSEA. The junction had 5 bases not matched to a gene; V was cut back by 3 bases and J by 3 bases. The CDR3 sequence is 14 residues long. As DNA, the CDR3 is TGCAGCGTTGATCTCGGGACAGGGGTCTACGAGCAGTACTTC. Its translation is CSVDLGTGVYEQYF.

The genes are TRBV6-1 and TRBJ2-3; 11 bases are shared with TRBD1. The CDR3 has 14 amino acids. Germline V gene sequence: CDR1 MNHNS, CDR2 SASEGT. V dropped 5 bases and J dropped 5; count of bases not matched to a gene: 3. The CDR3 protein is CASSRDRGLDTQYF. For the CDR3, the DNA is TGTGCCAGCAGTCGGGACAGGGGGTTAGATACGCAGTATTTT.

This chain joins TRBV7-2 and TRBJ2-7; D is tentatively TRBD1 or TRBD2 (5 bases each). Germline loops: CDR1 SGHTA, CDR2 FQGNSA. This CDR3 is 15 amino acids long. The V end lost 4 bases, the J end lost 3 bases, and 16 bases lay between the germline ends. The CDR3 is CASSSLMGRGYEQYF. CDR3 DNA sequence: TGTGCCAGCAGCTCCCTGATGGGACGAGGCTACGAGCAGTACTTC.

This clonotype was picked up a small number of times. This chain uses TRBV5-1 with TRBJ2-5; D could derive from TRBD1 or TRBD2 (5 bases each). This CDR3 has 15 residues. Looked up from germline, CDR1 is SGHRS and CDR2 is YFSETQ. Trimming removed 0 bases at V and 5 bases at J, with 14 bases between. CDR3 region: CASSLEGRQSETQYF. The CDR3 bases are TGCGCCAGCAGCTTGGAGGGACGACAGTCGGAGACCCAGTACTTC.

This clonotype was found a few times. The J gene is TRBJ1-3, the V gene TRBV10-3; unclear D gene. The CDR3 has 13 residues. Germline V gene data show CDR1 as ENHRY and CDR2 as SYGVKD. Trimming removed 6 bases at V and 1 base at J, with 7 bases between. Written as DNA, the CDR3 is TGTGCCATCAGGACTCTTTCTGGAAACACCATATATTTT. Translated: CAIRTLSGNTIYF.

The table lists this clonotype with a few counts. The chain employs TRBV12-3 or TRBV12-4 and TRBJ2-3; tentative D call: TRBD2 (5 bases). The CDR3 totals 15 residues. The V and J ends lost 0 bases and 1 base respectively, with 8 bases between them. CDR3 in amino acids: CASSLATRGTDTQYF. CDR3 nucleotide sequence: TGTGCCAGCAGTTTAGCAACGCGGGGCACAGATACGCAGTATTTT.

This chain uses TRBV7-2 with TRBJ2-5, with no clear D. The V end lost 0 bases, the J end lost 4 bases, and 15 bases lay between the germline ends. There are 16 residues in the CDR3. CDR1 is SGHTA and CDR2 is FQGNSA in the germline V gene. The CDR3 protein is CASSLALDRPLETQYF. The CDR3 region has the DNA TGTGCCAGCAGCTTAGCCCTTGACCGCCCGTTAGAGACCCAGTACTTC.

This clonotype was found a few times. The chain links TRBV30 to TRBJ1-6; TRBD1 agrees at 9 bases. The V segment lost 7 bases and the J segment 7 bases; nucleotides outside the gene matches: 11. From germline, CDR1 is GTSNPN and CDR2 SVGIG (reference sequence). The CDR3 has 15 residues. The chain's CDR3 is CAYEGGTGRNSPLHF. The CDR3, as DNA: TGTGCCTATGAAGGTGGGACAGGGAGGAATTCACCCCTCCACTTT. Full variable domain (outside the CDR3, taken from reference TRBV30 and TRBJ1-6): SQTIHQWPATLVQPVGSPLSLECTVEGTSNPNLYWYRQAAGRGLQLLFYSVGIGQISSEVPQNLSASRPQDRQFILSSKKLLLSDSGFYLCAYEGGTGRNSPLHFGNGTRLTVT.

The sample holds many counts of this clonotype. The chain carries TRBV7-9 and TRBJ2-7, with D possibly matching TRBD2 (6 bases). The CDR3 loop spans 14 amino acids. Germline CDR1 and CDR2: SEHNR and FQNEAQ (reference sequence). Trimming removed 5 bases from V and 5 bases from J, with 16 bases in between. CDR3 DNA: TGTGCCAGCAGCGACGGACGGTCGGGGGACGAGCAGTACTTC. Protein sequence: CASSDGRSGDEQYF.

This clonotype was seen at least ten times. The V and J genes are TRBV29-1 and TRBJ1-2; perhaps TRBD1 as D (6 bases). Germline CDR1 SQVTM, CDR2 ANQGSEA. There are 12 residues in the CDR3. The V gene lost 7 bases and the J gene lost 6 bases, with 15 bases spanning the gap. CDR3 sequence: CSGGPEGDGYTF. The CDR3 DNA reads as TGCAGCGGAGGCCCCGAGGGGGATGGCTACACCTTC.

This clonotype was observed a handful of times. The rearrangement joins TRBV4-3 to TRBJ2-3; D unresolved. Trimming took off 1 base at V and 2 bases at J, with 13 bases between the two ends. This CDR3 has 16 residues. CDR1 and CDR2 from the germline V gene are LGHNA and YSLEER. The chain's CDR3 is CASSQARQPSTDTQYF. The CDR3 DNA follows: TGCGCCAGCAGCCAAGCCCGTCAGCCCTCCACAGATACGCAGTATTTT.